These 27 T cell receptor beta chains came from one sample sequenced in a study of shared clonotypes between healthy human individuals. The protocol was immunoSEQ multiplex PCR, while the TCRdb copy is restricted to in-frame clones and leaves out a portion. The sample consists of more than 900,000 clones, roughly 74% of them appearing once. Specimen: memory CD4+ T cells from PBMCs. As for subset: CD45RA-negative fraction. These receptors all come from a man aged 18 to 30 in good health. Some clones in this sample may be carry-over from other donors' samples.

The chain couples TRBV28 to TRBJ1-2; possible D gene TRBD1, 5 bases. Germline V gene lookup returns CDR1 MDHEN and CDR2 SYDVKM. V dropped 5 bases and J dropped 4 bases, with 8 bases sitting between them. This CDR3 comprises 12 residues. In DNA form, the CDR3 reads TGTGCCAGCAGTGGGGGGGGCTATGGCTACACCTTC. Translated: CASSGGGYGYTF.

Remarks on this clone: This same CDR3 is encoded by further DNA sequences in the sample. Here the CDR3 DNA reads TGTGCCAGCAGTGGCGACAGGGGGTATGGCTACACCTTC. Translation: CASSGDRGYGYTF. The V and J genes are TRBV6-5 and TRBJ1-2; 9 bases map to TRBD1. CDR1 and CDR2 from the germline V gene are MNHEY and SVGAGI. The CDR3 sequence is 13 residues long. J was trimmed by 5 bases and V by 5 bases; bases with no gene match: 3.

V is TRBV5-1 and J is TRBJ2-7; D is uncertain. The CDR3 covers 13 residues. V shed 0 bases and J shed 3 bases, with 7 bases lying between them. The germline V gene has CDR1 SGHRS and CDR2 YFSETQ. For the CDR3, the DNA is TGCGCCAGCAGCTTGGGGTGGGACTACGAGCAGTACTTC. It specifies CASSLGWDYEQYF.

Of note for this clone: A read error is possible here, since a much larger clone lies one base away. V gene TRBV6-1 combines with J gene TRBJ1-5; D unresolved. Looked up from germline, CDR1 is MNHNS and CDR2 is SASEGT. The V end lost 3 bases, the J end lost 6 bases, and 12 bases lay between the germline ends. This CDR3 region has 14 residues. In nucleotides, the CDR3 is TGTGCCAGCAGTGACAGACGGGCTTGTCAGCCCCAGCATTTT. This sequence encodes CASSDRRACQPQHF.

This sequence joins TRBV5-1 and TRBJ1-4, with TRBD1 as a possible D gene (6 bases). CDR3 length equals 16 residues. With 0 bases removed from V and 13 bases from J, the gap between germline ends came to 22 bases. Germline V CDR1 and CDR2: SGHRS, YFSETQ. The CDR3 loop reads CASSLVEGPHKGGLFF. DNA of the CDR3: TGCGCCAGCAGCTTGGTGGAGGGGCCCCACAAGGGGGGACTGTTTTTT.

In DNA, the CDR3 is TGTGCCAGCAGTTTGACAGGGGATATCACAGATACGCAGTATTTT. Its translation: CASSLTGDITDTQYF. The rearrangement links TRBV28 to TRBJ2-3; TRBD1 agrees at 8 bases. The germline gives CDR1 MDHEN, CDR2 SYDVKM. There are 15 residues in the CDR3. V lost 3 bases to trimming and J lost 2 bases; unmatched junction nucleotides: 4.

The chain links TRBV4-1 to TRBJ2-6; D might be TRBD1 (5 bases). The ends were cut back, 7 bases at V and 3 bases at J, with 16 bases in the middle. CDR1 and CDR2 from the germline V gene are MGHRA and YSYEKL. The CDR3 extends over 16 amino acids. The CDR3 DNA reads TGCGCCAGCACCCAGGCGATGGGGCATGGGGCCAACGTCCTGACTTTC. This codes for CASTQAMGHGANVLTF.

V and J are TRBV28 and TRBJ2-4; 9 bases fit TRBD1. CDR1 and CDR2 (germline): MDHEN, SYDVKM. The CDR3 is made up of 14 amino acids. With V trimmed by 9 bases and J by 13 bases, 16 bases remained unmatched. The CDR3 here is CARHSGTGSDLQYF. CDR3 DNA: TGTGCCAGGCATTCCGGGACAGGGAGTGACCTCCAGTACTTC.

This clone was detected a few times. The chain couples TRBV28 to TRBJ2-7; a weak D match, TRBD2 (5 bases). V was clipped by 5 bases and J by 3 bases, with 8 bases between them. Germline CDR1 and CDR2: MDHEN and SYDVKM. The CDR3 covers 12 residues. CDR3 in amino acids: CASSAEGYEQYF. CDR3 DNA: TGTGCCAGCAGTGCTGAGGGCTACGAGCAGTACTTC.

V and J are TRBV4-2 and TRBJ2-7; TRBD1 or TRBD2 may be the D gene (5 bases each). The CDR3 extends over 15 amino acids. The V gene's germline CDR1 is LGHNA and CDR2 YNFKEQ. Trimming removed 4 bases from V and 0 bases from J, with 13 bases in between. The chain's CDR3 is CASSPRDPYSYEQYF. CDR3 in DNA: TGTGCCAGCAGCCCACGGGACCCCTACTCCTACGAGCAGTACTTC.

With respect to this clone: This specimen includes other DNA sequences encoding the same CDR3. The chain has TRBV7-2 and TRBJ1-1; no clear D. From germline, CDR1 is SGHTA and CDR2 FQGNSA. V was clipped by 2 bases and J by 1 base, with 5 bases between them. The CDR3 extends over 13 amino acids. Written as DNA, the CDR3 is TGTGCCAGCAGCTTATACAGGAACACTGAAGCTTTCTTT. Protein: CASSLYRNTEAFF.

The rearrangement uses TRBV7-2 and TRBJ1-5; the D is unclear. The V end lost 4 bases, the J end lost 4 bases, and 11 bases lay between the germline ends. This CDR3 comprises 14 residues. Germline V gene lookup returns CDR1 SGHTA and CDR2 FQGNSA. CDR3 DNA sequence: TGTGCCAGCAGCTCTGGCGGACGGAATCAGCCCCAGCATTTT. It translates to CASSSGGRNQPQHF.

V and J are TRBV7-7 and TRBJ2-5; no reliable D call. With 0 bases removed from V and 2 bases from J, the gap between germline ends came to 4 bases. Germline CDR1 SSHAT, CDR2 FNYEAQ (reference sequence). This CDR3 comprises 13 residues. The DNA for the CDR3 is TGTGCCAGCAGCTTAGCACGGCAAGAGACCCAGTACTTC. It codes for CASSLARQETQYF.

This chain joins TRBV5-4 and TRBJ2-2, with D maybe TRBD1 (6 bases). CDR1 SGHNT and CDR2 YYREEE come from the germline V gene (reference sequence). Trimming took 2 bases from V and 5 from J, leaving 13 bases between them. This CDR3 region has 15 residues. DNA of the CDR3: TGTGCCAGCAGCTTTGGCAGGGGTCGGACCGGGGAGCTGTTTTTT. Protein sequence: CASSFGRGRTGELFF. The whole variable domain, filled in from reference TRBV5-4 and TRBJ2-2, reads ETGVTQSPTHLIKTRGQQVTLRCSSQSGHNTVSWYQQALGQGPQFIFQYYREEENGRGNFPPRFSGLQFPNYSSELNVNALELDDSALYLCASSFGRGRTGELFFGEGSRLTVL.

The chain carries TRBV7-8 and TRBJ2-2; no reliable D call. V was shortened by 7 bases and J by 2 bases, with 11 bases between the two germline ends. Germline CDR1 is SGHVS and CDR2 is FQNEAQ. The CDR3 loop spans 14 amino acids. In DNA form, the CDR3 reads TGTGCCAGCAAGCAGAGCCACAACACCGGGGAGCTGTTTTTT. Protein sequence: CASKQSHNTGELFF.

The gene calls are TRBV7-9 and TRBJ2-5; D ambiguous. The V end was cut by 8 bases, the J end by 5 bases, with 12 bases between. CDR3 size: 12 residues. CDR1 is SEHNR and CDR2 is FQNEAQ in the germline V gene (reference sequence). The CDR3 DNA sequence: TGTGCCAGCGGAACAAATGGGGAGACCCAGTACTTC. This codes for CASGTNGETQYF.

The chain links TRBV28 to TRBJ1-2; D may be TRBD1 (5 bases). Between the trimmed V and J ends, which lost 7 bases and 4 bases, there was a span of 10 bases. The CDR3 length is 12 residues. Germline V gene sequence: CDR1 MDHEN, CDR2 SYDVKM. The CDR3 nucleotides read TGTGCCAGCACCCCGGGACTCTATGGCTACACCTTC. Translation gives CASTPGLYGYTF.

This clone was counted only a few times. The rearrangement links TRBV21-1 to TRBJ2-1; no check of the table's D call, TRBD2, against the DNA was made. TRBV21-1 represents a pseudogene. CDR3 size: 16 residues. This CDR3 is CASSKYSGSTADEQFF. The CDR3 region has the DNA TGTGCCAGCAGCAAATATAGCGGGAGTACTGCTGATGAGCAGTTCTTC.

This rearrangement joins TRBV28 to TRBJ2-2; D perhaps matches TRBD2 (5 bases). Germline V gene data show CDR1 as MDHEN and CDR2 as SYDVKM. The CDR3 runs to 14 residues. Trimming removed 3 bases at V and 7 bases at J, with 12 bases between. The CDR3: CASSFSLGVGELFF. The CDR3 nucleotides read TGTGCCAGCAGTTTTTCCCTCGGGGTCGGGGAGCTGTTTTTT.

The chain recombines TRBV27 with TRBJ2-6; D may be TRBD1 (6 bases). Deletions cut 3 bases from V and 1 base from J, with 13 bases between. This CDR3 comprises 17 residues. Germline V gives CDR1 MNHEY, CDR2 SMNVEV (reference sequence). The CDR3 here is CASSFGQLPSGANVLTF. In DNA, the CDR3 is TGTGCCAGCAGTTTCGGACAGCTACCATCTGGGGCCAACGTCCTGACTTTC.

This clone has more than one count but fewer than ten. The CDR3 sequence is CASGRDSVSEKLFF. CDR3 in DNA: TGTGCCAGCGGGCGGGACAGCGTAAGCGAAAAACTGTTTTTT. The chain combines TRBV6-5 with TRBJ1-4, with 7 bases lining up with TRBD1. The V segment lost 8 bases and the J segment 8 bases; nucleotides outside the gene matches: 11. Germline CDR1 is MNHEY and CDR2 is SVGAGI. The CDR3 is 14 residues long.

The chain combines TRBV19 with TRBJ1-3; D gene uncertain. Trimming shortened V by 4 bases and J by 4 bases, and 5 bases separated the two germline ends. The length of the CDR3 is 12 residues. Germline values: CDR1 LNHDA, CDR2 SQIVND (reference sequence). CDR3 region: CASSTSGNTIYF. CDR3 DNA: TGTGCCAGTAGTACATCGGGAAACACCATATATTTT.

The CDR3 loop reads CASSLDENRMNTEAFF. Written as DNA, the CDR3 is TGTGCCAGCAGCTTAGACGAAAACAGGATGAACACTGAAGCTTTCTTT. J is TRBJ1-1 and V is TRBV7-6, with D maybe TRBD1 (5 bases). Germline V gives CDR1 SGHVS, CDR2 FNYEAQ. V lost 1 base, J lost 0 bases, and 12 bases lay in between. The CDR3 has 16 amino acids.

This rearrangement joins TRBV28 to TRBJ2-5; the D is unclear. V gave up 6 bases and J gave up 2 bases, with 13 bases separating them. Per germline, CDR1 MDHEN and CDR2 SYDVKM. The CDR3 extends over 14 amino acids. The CDR3 here is CASRTARFQETQYF. CDR3 in DNA: TGTGCCAGCAGAACAGCAAGATTTCAAGAGACCCAGTACTTC. Combining the CDR3 with reference TRBV28 and TRBJ2-5 gives the whole variable domain DVKVTQSSRYLVKRTGEKVFLECVQDMDHENMFWYRQDPGLGLRLIYFSYDVKMKEKGDIPEGYSVSREKKERFSLILESASTNQTSMYLCASRTARFQETQYFGPGTRLLVL.

The genes are TRBV6-5 and TRBJ2-6, with 7 positions matching TRBD1. With V trimmed by 6 bases and J by 4 bases, 6 bases remained unmatched. The germline V gene has CDR1 MNHEY and CDR2 SVGAGI. The CDR3 spans 15 residues. In DNA, the CDR3 is TGTGCCAGCAGCACCGGGACAGCCGGGGCCAACGTCCTGACTTTC. Amino acids: CASSTGTAGANVLTF.

CDR3 region: CASSPGTPISYEQYF. The CDR3, as DNA: TGTGCCAGCAGCCCCGGGACTCCAATCTCCTACGAGCAGTACTTC. The genes are TRBV4-2 and TRBJ2-7, with D possibly TRBD2 on 6 matching bases. Germline assignment: CDR1 LGHNA and CDR2 YNFKEQ. The CDR3 sequence is 15 residues long. Trimming pared 4 bases from V and 0 bases from J, leaving 13 bases between.

Points on this clone: Within the sample, other DNA sequences also encode this same CDR3. J is TRBJ1-2 and V is TRBV19, with TRBD1 identical over 7 bases. V was clipped by 4 bases and J by 4 bases; unmatched bases: 3. Germline CDR1 reads LNHDA; CDR2 reads SQIVND (reference sequence). The CDR3 loop spans 13 amino acids. The CDR3 here is CASSRQGPYGYTF. CDR3 DNA sequence: TGTGCCAGTAGTAGACAGGGTCCCTATGGCTACACCTTC.